The 7 T cell receptor beta chains listed next were all sequenced from one sample in a study of T cell responses to AZD1222 COVID-19 vaccine. Profiling relied on immunoSEQ multiplex PCR, and the TCRdb table lists in-frame clones only, not all of them. The sample records some 160,000 clones, around 90% being singletons. The sequenced sample was peripheral blood, obtained 28 days after the second AZD1222 dose. These receptors were obtained from an adult who received the AZD1222 COVID-19 vaccine.

The chain is built from TRBV2 and TRBJ2-7; 8 bases align to TRBD1. Unmatched junction bases numbered 6, after V lost 2 bases and J lost 3 bases. Germline CDR1 and CDR2: SNHLY and FYNNEI. The CDR3 has 15 amino acids. CDR3 loop: CASSEKQGALYEQYF. In DNA form, the CDR3 reads TGTGCCAGCAGTGAAAAGCAGGGGGCACTCTACGAGCAGTACTTC. The full variable domain, in which reference TRBV2 and TRBJ2-7 provide the parts outside the CDR3, is EPEVTQTPSHQVTQMGQEVILRCVPISNHLYFYWYRQILGQKVEFLVSFYNNEISEKSEIFDDQFSVERPDGSNFTLKIRSTKLEDSAMYFCASSEKQGALYEQYFGPGTRLTVT.

V and J are TRBV6-5 and TRBJ1-5; the D is unclear. The germline V gene encodes CDR1 MNHEY and CDR2 SVGAGI. V was shortened by 2 bases and J by 7 bases, with 12 bases between the two germline ends. The length of the CDR3 is 14 residues. This CDR3 reads CASSYLPPGQPQHF. The CDR3 nucleotides read TGTGCCAGCAGTTACCTCCCGCCCGGCCAGCCCCAGCATTTT.

V and J are TRBV6-4 and TRBJ2-1; weak D call: TRBD2 (5 bases). Germline V gene lookup returns CDR1 MRHNA and CDR2 SNTAGT. With 3 bases removed from V and 8 bases from J, the gap between germline ends came to 14 bases. The CDR3 extends over 14 amino acids. The CDR3 here is CASSDTASMHEQFF. The CDR3 DNA sequence: TGTGCCAGCAGTGATACGGCTAGCATGCATGAGCAGTTCTTC.

The chain carries TRBV9 and TRBJ1-2, with D perhaps matching TRBD1 (5 bases). From germline, CDR1 is SGDLS and CDR2 YYNGEE. The CDR3 consists of 15 residues. The V end lost 0 bases, the J end lost 2 bases, and 11 bases lay between the germline ends. The CDR3 DNA follows: TGTGCCAGCAGCGTAGGTCAGGGCCCAAACTATGGCTACACCTTC. Translation gives CASSVGQGPNYGYTF.

V and J are TRBV19 and TRBJ1-5; D is perhaps TRBD1 (5 bases). Looked up from germline, CDR1 is LNHDA and CDR2 is SQIVND (reference sequence). This CDR3 spans 15 amino acids. Trimming took off 7 bases at V and 3 bases at J, with 16 bases between the two ends. The CDR3 DNA is TGTGCCAGTACCTCAGAACGGGGGTTCAATCAGCCCCAGCATTTT. It is translated as CASTSERGFNQPQHF.

A single count supports this clone. The chain employs TRBV24-1 and TRBJ2-5; 16 bases align to TRBD2. Looked up from germline, CDR1 is KGHDR and CDR2 is SFDVKD. Trimming removed 4 bases from V and 0 bases from J; junction bases left unmatched: 13. The CDR3 length is 21 residues. The CDR3 protein is CATSDPPGLAGGKTYQETQYF. DNA of the CDR3: TGTGCCACCAGTGACCCACCGGGACTAGCGGGGGGGAAGACGTACCAAGAGACCCAGTACTTC.

The chain joins TRBV6-1 to TRBJ1-3, with 7 bases matching TRBD1. The ends lost 3 bases at V and 2 bases at J; junction bases unmatched: 7. The CDR3 consists of 16 residues. Germline values: CDR1 MNHNS, CDR2 SASEGT. CDR3 in DNA: TGTGCCAGCAGTGATCCAGGGGGGCAAACTGGAAACACCATATATTTT. Its translation is CASSDPGGQTGNTIYF.